This T cell receptor (beta chain) is from a study of blood T cell repertoires in COVID-19. This CDR3 spans 16 amino acids. V lost 2 bases, J lost 2 bases, and 7 bases stayed unmatched. Per the germline V gene, CDR1 is SGHNT and CDR2 is YYREEE (reference sequence). TCRdb's table, derived via immunoSEQ multiplex PCR, lists solely in-frame clones and lacks some. The sample includes some 150,000 clones, about three quarters seen only once; the top ten take roughly 9%. This clonotype was obtained from a woman aged 45 to 65 with active or convalescent COVID-19. The specimen was peripheral blood. The chain couples TRBV5-4 to TRBJ2-7; 10 nucleotides align to TRBD1. CDR3 region: CASSFPPGQGPYEQYF. The CDR3 DNA reads TGTGCCAGCAGCTTTCCCCCGGGACAGGGGCCCTACGAGCAGTACTTC.